This T cell receptor (beta chain) was captured by sequencing in a study of cytomegalovirus exposure and HLA in healthy donors. General observations from the study: A classifier reportedly called cytomegalovirus status with high sensitivity and specificity.

Comment on this clone: No antigen is known for it.

Germline assignment: CDR1 MNHEY and CDR2 SMNVEV (reference sequence). This CDR3 has 17 amino acids. The V end was cut by 2 bases, the J end by 6 bases, with 22 bases between. Both 60 Vbeta primers and 13 Jbeta primers went into the PCR. Clones were read by immunoSEQ multiplex PCR, and TCRdb kept only the in-frame ones, dropping some. The sample includes about 110,000 clones, around 76% of them seen just once. Participants comprised healthy donors of bone marrow. Material: PBMCs. The rearrangement uses TRBV27 and TRBJ1-2, with no clear D. The receptor was isolated from a woman between 45 and 60 years old in good health and CMV-seropositive. This chain's CDR3 is CASSLRLEPSRVHGYTF. In nucleotides, the CDR3 is TGTGCCAGCAGTTTACGTCTCGAACCAAGCCGGGTCCATGGCTACACCTTC.